The clone carrying this T cell receptor (beta chain) was counted only a few times. Its target is not known. The time point is: newly diagnosed GD, antithyroid drugs for less than 3 months. Preparation of the TCR library used RNA extracted from PBMCs. The sample belongs to a study of regulatory T cells in long-lasting Graves disease. Study results and limitations: Accuracy may have suffered from the small sample size.

Researchers made TCR beta libraries by using iRepertoire HTBI primers and running Arm-PCR on CDR3 regions. MiXCR was run by TCRdb on the multiplex PCR reads, yielding one entry per CDR3 protein. The sample includes hundreds of thousands of distinct CDR3 sequences, roughly 17% seen only once; the top ten take approximately 12%. This sample was shared with a second study, whose subject was T cells in Graves' hyperthyroidism and ophthalmopathy.

Material: peripheral blood mononuclear cells (PBMCs), obtained at new diagnosis, from a patient treated with antithyroid drugs. The sequence was collected from a woman aged 25-40 years with Graves disease.

CDR3 coding DNA: TGTGCCAGCAGCTTAGGCTCAGGAGGGGGGCTTCGGCATAGCAATCAGCCCCAGCATTTT. This sequence encodes CASSLGSGGGLRHSNQPQHF. This chain connects TRBV5-6 to TRBJ1-5; tentatively, D is TRBD1 (6 bases). Trimming took off 2 bases at V and 0 bases at J, with 24 bases between the two ends. The CDR3 is 20 residues long. Germline CDR1 and CDR2: SGHDT and YYEEEE.